The 12 T cell receptor beta chains reported below all come from one sample, sequenced in a study of cytomegalovirus exposure and HLA in healthy donors. TCRdb's copy holds only in-frame clones and misses some; the assay was immunoSEQ multiplex PCR. The table lists about 140,000 clones, 94% of them singletons. The material sequenced was PBMCs. Receptor source: a man aged 18 to 30 in good health and CMV-seropositive.

The V gene is TRBV5-1, the J gene TRBJ2-5; TRBD2 is a possible D gene (5 bases). Trimming stripped 4 bases from V and 2 bases from J, with 9 bases between. Looked up from germline, CDR1 is SGHRS and CDR2 is YFSETQ. The CDR3 loop spans 13 amino acids. CDR3 sequence: CASSPGVQETQYF. The CDR3 coding sequence is TGCGCCAGCAGCCCCGGGGTACAAGAGACCCAGTACTTC.

The chain is built from TRBV11-1 and TRBJ2-1; D remains unclear. Germline loops: CDR1 SGHAT, CDR2 FQDESV (reference sequence). The CDR3 runs to 14 residues. The V end was cut by 1 base, the J end by 10 bases, with 14 bases between. DNA for the CDR3: TGTGCCAGCAGCTTAGGACTCTCTACCTCGGAGCAGTTCTTC. This translates into CASSLGLSTSEQFF.

The chain employs TRBV6-4 and TRBJ2-3, with TRBD1 matching 8 bases. Germline loops: CDR1 MRHNA, CDR2 SNTAGT. J was trimmed by 2 bases and V by 6 bases; bases with no gene match: 7. This CDR3 contains 15 residues. CDR3 in amino acids: CASRLGQEVTDTQYF. In DNA, the CDR3 is TGTGCCAGCAGGTTGGGACAGGAGGTCACAGATACGCAGTATTTT.

The V call is TRBV5-5, the J call TRBJ1-2, with a tentative D call TRBD1 (5 bases). The CDR3 is 19 residues long. Trimming took off 2 bases at V and 4 bases at J, with 27 bases between the two ends. Germline V gives CDR1 SGHKS, CDR2 YYEKEE (reference sequence). CDR3 sequence reads: CASSLDPSGILILGYGYTF. The CDR3 DNA is TGTGCCAGCAGCTTAGACCCGTCAGGGATCTTGATACTGGGCTATGGCTACACCTTC.

The chain has TRBV6-5 and TRBJ1-1; D ambiguous. The V gene lost 3 bases and the J gene lost 0 bases, with 8 bases spanning the gap. The germline CDR1 and CDR2 sequences are MNHEY and SVGAGI. The CDR3 is 14 residues long. The CDR3 DNA reads as TGTGCCAGCAGTTATGGCAGGATGAACACTGAAGCTTTCTTT. Its protein product is CASSYGRMNTEAFF.

The CDR3 region has the DNA TGTGCCAGCAGCGCTAAACCACAAGAGACCCAGTACTTC. It is translated as CASSAKPQETQYF. The rearrangement uses TRBV9 and TRBJ2-5; no clear D gene. In germline, CDR1 is SGDLS, CDR2 YYNGEE. The CDR3 has 13 amino acids. V lost 3 bases, J lost 2 bases, and 8 bases lay in between.

The J gene is TRBJ2-5, the V gene TRBV28, with 8 bases lining up with TRBD1. The trim removed 8 bases at V and 3 bases at J, leaving 8 bases unmatched. This CDR3 has 14 residues. CDR1 is MDHEN, CDR2 SYDVKM, per germline. The CDR3 DNA follows: TGTGCCAGCGGAACGTCGGGACAGGAAGAGACCCAGTACTTC. It encodes CASGTSGQEETQYF.

The rearrangement joins TRBV5-4 to TRBJ2-5; weak D call: TRBD1 (6 bases). The V and J ends lost 0 bases and 4 bases respectively, with 13 bases between them. There are 15 residues in the CDR3. CDR1 is SGHNT and CDR2 is YYREEE in the germline V gene (reference sequence). The CDR3, as DNA: TGTGCCAGCAGCTTGGGCCTGGGGGCAGGAGAGACCCAGTACTTC. This gives the protein CASSLGLGAGETQYF.

The rearrangement joins TRBV6-5 to TRBJ2-7; the D gene is possibly TRBD2 (5 bases). Germline assignment: CDR1 MNHEY and CDR2 SVGAGI. This CDR3 region has 16 residues. The V end lost 0 bases, the J end lost 3 bases, and 15 bases lay between the germline ends. The CDR3 DNA sequence: TGTGCCAGCAGTTACTCGCCAGTAGCCGGGGACTACGAGCAGTACTTC. Translation: CASSYSPVAGDYEQYF.

The V and J genes are TRBV5-1 and TRBJ1-4, with D possibly matching TRBD1 (5 bases). Trimming took off 5 bases at V and 8 bases at J, with 13 bases between the two ends. Germline V gene data show CDR1 as SGHRS and CDR2 as YFSETQ. CDR3 length: 13 residues. The CDR3 sequence: CASRAREGEKLFF. The CDR3, as DNA: TGCGCCAGCAGAGCCAGGGAAGGCGAAAAACTGTTTTTT.

This clone appeared a single time. The chain carries TRBV19 and TRBJ2-7; possibly TRBD1 for D (5 bases). The CDR3 is made up of 14 amino acids. Per the germline V gene, CDR1 is LNHDA and CDR2 is SQIVND (reference sequence). The V end was cut by 5 bases, the J end by 0 bases, with 11 bases between. CDR3 DNA sequence: TGTGCCAGTAGTGAAAGACAGAGCTCCTACGAGCAGTACTTC. This sequence encodes CASSERQSSYEQYF.

V usage is TRBV7-6 and J usage is TRBJ1-6; no definite D call. The length of the CDR3 is 12 residues. V lost 1 base and J lost 8, with 3 bases in between. Germline lookup yields CDR1 SGHVS and CDR2 FNYEAQ. CDR3 bases: TGTGCCAGCAGCTTAGGCGATTCACCCCTCCACTTT. This sequence encodes CASSLGDSPLHF.